This T cell receptor (beta chain) was recorded in a study of blood T cell repertoires in COVID-19. For the study at large: From the United States, Italy and Spain came samples of acute and convalescent COVID-19.

Comment on this clone: The sample holds other DNA sequences that translate to the same CDR3.

The table came from immunoSEQ multiplex PCR; TCRdb's copy has only in-frame clones and leaves some out. The sample lists about 220,000 clones; around 84% were seen once. Germline V gene data show CDR1 as SNHLY and CDR2 as FYNNEI. This CDR3 has 14 amino acids. Trimming left V 0 bases short and J 5 bases short, with 10 bases between. The V call is TRBV2, the J call TRBJ1-2; D is perhaps TRBD1 (5 bases). The sample consisted of peripheral blood. The clonotype comes from a man younger than 40 with active or convalescent COVID-19. CDR3 protein: CASSEAGGRYGYTF. Written as DNA, the CDR3 is TGTGCCAGCAGTGAAGCGGGGGGACGGTATGGCTACACCTTC.